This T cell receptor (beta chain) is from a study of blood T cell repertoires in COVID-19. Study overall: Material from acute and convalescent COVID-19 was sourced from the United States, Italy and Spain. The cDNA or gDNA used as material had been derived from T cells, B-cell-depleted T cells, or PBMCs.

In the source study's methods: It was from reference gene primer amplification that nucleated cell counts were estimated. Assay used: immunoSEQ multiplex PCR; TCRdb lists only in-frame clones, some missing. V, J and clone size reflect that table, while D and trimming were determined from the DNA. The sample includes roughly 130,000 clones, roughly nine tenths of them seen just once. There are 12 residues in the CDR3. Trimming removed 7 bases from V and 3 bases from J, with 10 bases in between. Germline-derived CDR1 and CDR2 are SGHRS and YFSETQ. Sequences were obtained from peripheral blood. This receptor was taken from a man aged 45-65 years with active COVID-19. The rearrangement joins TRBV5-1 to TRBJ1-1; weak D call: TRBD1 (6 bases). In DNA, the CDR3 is TGCGCCAGCCAGGGGAAGGACACTGAAGCTTTCTTT. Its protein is CASQGKDTEAFF.